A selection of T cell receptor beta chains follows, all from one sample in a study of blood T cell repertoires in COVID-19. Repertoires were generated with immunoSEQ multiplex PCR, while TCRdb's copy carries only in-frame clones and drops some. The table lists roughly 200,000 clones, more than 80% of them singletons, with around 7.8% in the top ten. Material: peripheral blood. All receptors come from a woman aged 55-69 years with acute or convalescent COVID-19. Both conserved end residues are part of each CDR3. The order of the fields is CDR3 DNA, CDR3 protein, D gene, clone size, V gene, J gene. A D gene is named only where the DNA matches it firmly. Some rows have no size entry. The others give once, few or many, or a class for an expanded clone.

cdr3_nt: TGCGCCAGCAGCTTGGTCGACAGTCGCACAGATACGCAGTATTTT
cdr3_aa: CASSLVDSRTDTQYF
d_call: NA
clone_size: NA
v_call: TRBV5-1
j_call: TRBJ2-3

cdr3_nt: TGTGCCAGCAGCTTAGCTAGCAACGGGGAGCTGTTTTTT
cdr3_aa: CASSLASNGELFF
d_call: NA
clone_size: NA
v_call: TRBV13
j_call: TRBJ2-2

cdr3_nt: TGTGCCAGTAGTTTTTCTAGCGGGAGCTACGAGCAGTACTTC
cdr3_aa: CASSFSSGSYEQYF
d_call: TRBD2
clone_size: NA
v_call: TRBV19
j_call: TRBJ2-7

cdr3_nt: TGTGCCAGCAGTGACAGAGGATTACAAGAGACCCAGTACTTC
cdr3_aa: CASSDRGLQETQYF
d_call: NA
clone_size: NA
v_call: TRBV2
j_call: TRBJ2-5

cdr3_nt: TGTGCCAGCAGGGACAGGGTGATCACTGAAGCTTTCTTT
cdr3_aa: CASRDRVITEAFF
d_call: TRBD1
clone_size: NA
v_call: TRBV2
j_call: TRBJ1-1

cdr3_nt: TGTGCCAGTAGTGATAGCGGGAGGACAGATACGCAGTATTTT
cdr3_aa: CASSDSGRTDTQYF
d_call: TRBD2
clone_size: NA
v_call: TRBV19
j_call: TRBJ2-3

cdr3_nt: TGTGCCAGCCGCTTTACTAGCGGGAGCGCCGGGGAGCTGTTTTTT
cdr3_aa: CASRFTSGSAGELFF
d_call: TRBD2
clone_size: NA
v_call: TRBV11-1
j_call: TRBJ2-2

cdr3_nt: TGTGCCAGTAGTTTACCGGAGACGAACACTGAAGCTTTCTTT
cdr3_aa: CASSLPETNTEAFF
d_call: NA
clone_size: NA
v_call: TRBV19
j_call: TRBJ1-1

cdr3_nt: TGTGCCAGCGGGACAGTTACTAACTATGGCTACACCTTC
cdr3_aa: CASGTVTNYGYTF
d_call: TRBD1
clone_size: NA
v_call: TRBV12-3/TRBV12-4
j_call: TRBJ1-2

cdr3_nt: TGTGCCAGCTCACCCTTGGGACAGGGTGAAACTGAAGCTTTCTTT
cdr3_aa: CASSPLGQGETEAFF
d_call: TRBD1
clone_size: NA
v_call: TRBV18
j_call: TRBJ1-1

cdr3_nt: TGCGCCAGCCGCCCCCAGGGAAGCTACAATGAGCAGTTCTTC
cdr3_aa: CASRPQGSYNEQFF
d_call: NA
clone_size: NA
v_call: TRBV5-1
j_call: TRBJ2-1

cdr3_nt: TGTGCCAGCAGCCAAGATCTTGCAAGCGGGAGGACCAGCTCCTACAATGAGCAGTTCTTC
cdr3_aa: CASSQDLASGRTSSYNEQFF
d_call: TRBD2
clone_size: NA
v_call: TRBV4-2
j_call: TRBJ2-1

cdr3_nt: TGTGCCAGCAGCCCCCCTAGCGGGAGGGCCAATGAGCAGTTCTTC
cdr3_aa: CASSPPSGRANEQFF
d_call: TRBD2
clone_size: NA
v_call: TRBV5-6
j_call: TRBJ2-1

cdr3_nt: TGTGCCTCCACCCCTCAGCAAGAGACCCAGTACTTC
cdr3_aa: CASTPQQETQYF
d_call: NA
clone_size: NA
v_call: TRBV30
j_call: TRBJ2-5

cdr3_nt: TGTGCCAGCAGTCCCCTGGGAGTTGGGGGCACAGATACGCAGTATTTT
cdr3_aa: CASSPLGVGGTDTQYF
d_call: NA
clone_size: once
v_call: TRBV27
j_call: TRBJ2-3

cdr3_nt: TGTGCCAGCAGCCACTGGGGGACAGGGAGAATGGGTGAGCAGTTCTTC
cdr3_aa: CASSHWGTGRMGEQFF
d_call: TRBD1
clone_size: NA
v_call: TRBV3-1/TRBV3-2
j_call: TRBJ2-1

cdr3_nt: TGTGCCAGCAGCTTAATGCGGGCCGGCACCGGGGAGCTGTTTTTT
cdr3_aa: CASSLMRAGTGELFF
d_call: NA
clone_size: few
v_call: TRBV7-6
j_call: TRBJ2-2

cdr3_nt: TGTGCCAGCAGTGAATGGTCAGGGGGGTCAGATACGCAGTATTTT
cdr3_aa: CASSEWSGGSDTQYF
d_call: NA
clone_size: NA
v_call: TRBV2
j_call: TRBJ2-3

cdr3_nt: TGTGCCAGTACCACACATGGAAACACCATATATTTT
cdr3_aa: CASTTHGNTIYF
d_call: NA
clone_size: once
v_call: TRBV19
j_call: TRBJ1-3